The 9 T cell receptor beta chains given below trace back to one sample, sequenced in a study of STAT5B mutations in CD4+ large granular lymphocyte leukemia. Libraries were prepared by immunoSEQ multiplex PCR; TCRdb keeps only in-frame clonotypes and omits some of them. The sample lists about 35,000 clones, 68% seen once, with around 1.7% in the top ten. The sample taken for sequencing was CD4+ T cells from blood buffy coats. The receptors were gathered from a human donor in good health.

CDR3 sequence: CASSSAQITDQPQHF. DNA of the CDR3: TGCGCCAGCAGCAGCGCGCAGATTACGGATCAGCCCCAGCATTTT. The gene calls are TRBV4-1 and TRBJ1-5; no definite D call. Germline V gives CDR1 MGHRA, CDR2 YSYEKL. V dropped 5 bases and J dropped 5 bases, with 16 bases sitting between them. There are 15 residues in the CDR3.

This clone was counted a few times. The chain recombines TRBV18 with TRBJ1-3, with a tentative D call TRBD1 (5 bases). The CDR3 spans 16 residues. Trimming pared 3 bases from V and 0 bases from J, leaving 12 bases between. Germline V lookup: CDR1 KGHSH, CDR2 LQKENI. As DNA, the CDR3 is TGTGCCAGCTCACCCCCGGCAGGGAACTCTGGAAACACCATATATTTT. It translates to CASSPPAGNSGNTIYF.

A few counts support this clone. CDR3 DNA sequence: TGTGCCAGTAGTACAGGGCGGCTCACAGGGGCCCACCAATATGGCTACACCTTC. It yields the protein CASSTGRLTGAHQYGYTF. The chain couples TRBV19 to TRBJ1-2; TRBD1 matches 7 bases. V lost 4 bases, J lost 5 bases, and 19 bases stayed unmatched. The V gene's germline CDR1 is LNHDA and CDR2 SQIVND (reference sequence). CDR3 length: 18 amino acids.

This chain uses TRBV5-5 with TRBJ2-5; D uncertain. Germline assignment: CDR1 SGHKS and CDR2 YYEKEE (reference sequence). Deletions cut 0 bases from V and 5 bases from J, with 14 bases between. The CDR3 length is 15 residues. The CDR3 region is CASSLGILGLETQYF. DNA of the CDR3: TGTGCCAGCAGCTTGGGGATCCTAGGGCTGGAGACCCAGTACTTC.

The chain recombines TRBV7-8 with TRBJ2-5; weak D call: TRBD2 (6 bases). From germline, CDR1 is SGHVS and CDR2 FQNEAQ. Trimming removed 1 base from V and 1 base from J, with 13 bases in between. The CDR3 loop spans 16 amino acids. The CDR3: CASSLVRGAVQETQYF. CDR3 sequence (DNA): TGTGCCAGCAGCTTAGTGCGCGGGGCCGTCCAAGAGACCCAGTACTTC.

This chain connects TRBV6-1 to TRBJ2-1; TRBD1 might be the D (6 bases). The CDR3 has 16 residues. The germline V and J ends were trimmed by 0 bases and 3 bases, with 12 bases remaining between them. Per the germline V gene, CDR1 is MNHNS and CDR2 is SASEGT. CDR3 nucleotide sequence: TGTGCCAGCAGTGAAGCGCAGGACAGCATCTACAATGAGCAGTTCTTC. Amino acids: CASSEAQDSIYNEQFF.

The chain combines TRBV4-2 with TRBJ2-5; D is unresolved. This CDR3 comprises 17 residues. Per the germline V gene, CDR1 is LGHNA and CDR2 is YNFKEQ. V was clipped by 0 bases and J by 1 base, with 15 bases between them. CDR3 nucleotide sequence: TGTGCCAGCAGCCAAGAGGCCCGCCGCGCCGTCCAAGAGACCCAGTACTTC. Amino acid sequence: CASSQEARRAVQETQYF.

This clone showed up just once. The rearrangement joins TRBV19 to TRBJ2-3; a possible D gene is TRBD1 (5 bases). CDR1 LNHDA and CDR2 SQIVND come from the germline V gene (reference sequence). This CDR3 spans 11 amino acids. Deletions cut 4 bases from V and 6 bases from J, with 5 bases between. The CDR3, as DNA: TGTGCCAGTAGTAAGGGGGATACGCAGTATTTT. Residues: CASSKGDTQYF.

This clone showed up just a few times. DNA of the CDR3: TGTGCCAGCAGCCCCAGACAGGCTAGTGATTCACCCCTCCACTTT. Translated: CASSPRQASDSPLHF. This sequence joins TRBV7-2 and TRBJ1-6; TRBD1 might be the D (6 bases). Germline lookup yields CDR1 SGHTA and CDR2 FQGNSA. The CDR3 runs 15 residues. The ends were cut back, 5 bases at V and 8 bases at J, with 16 bases in the middle. Filled out from reference TRBV7-2 and TRBJ1-6, the complete variable domain reads GAGVSQSPSNKVTEKGKDVELRCDPISGHTALYWYRQSLGQGLEFLIYFQGNSAPDKSGLPSDRFSAERTGGSVSTLTIQRTQQEDSAVYLCASSPRQASDSPLHFGNGTRLTVT.